This is a list of T cell receptor beta chains from one sample in a study of blood T cell repertoires in COVID-19. The table came from immunoSEQ multiplex PCR; TCRdb's copy has only in-frame clones and leaves some out. The sample holds about 260,000 clones, 85% to 90% seen once. The sample consisted of peripheral blood. The source is a woman in her 30s with COVID-19, enrolled during active disease. CDR3s include the opening cysteine and the closing phenylalanine or tryptophan. The D gene is left open where the match is weak. Clone size appears in some rows only: once, few, many, or a class for an expanded clone.

j_gene: TRBJ2-1; v_gene: TRBV27; abundance: .; d_gene: TRBD2; CDR3nt: TGTGCCAGCAGTGGTGGACTAGCGGGAGGGCTCAACTACAATGAGCAGTTCTTC; CDR3aa: CASSGGLAGGLNYNEQFF
j_gene: TRBJ2-3; v_gene: TRBV9; abundance: .; d_gene: .; CDR3nt: TGTGCCAGCAGCTCCTCGGGATCAAATACGCAGTATTTT; CDR3aa: CASSSSGSNTQYF
j_gene: TRBJ2-1; v_gene: TRBV5-4; abundance: .; d_gene: .; CDR3nt: TGTGCCAGCAGCTCGTTAAGCGGAAGCTCCTACAATGAGCAGTTCTTC; CDR3aa: CASSSLSGSSYNEQFF
j_gene: TRBJ1-6; v_gene: TRBV28; abundance: .; d_gene: .; CDR3nt: TGTGCCAGCAGACTCGGGGGGGCAAGTGGGTCACCCCTCCACTTT; CDR3aa: CASRLGGASGSPLHF
j_gene: TRBJ2-1; v_gene: TRBV5-4; abundance: .; d_gene: TRBD1; CDR3nt: TGTGCCAGCAGCAGGGACAGTTACAATGAGCAGTTCTTC; CDR3aa: CASSRDSYNEQFF
j_gene: TRBJ1-2; v_gene: TRBV28; abundance: .; d_gene: .; CDR3nt: TGTGCTACCCGCCAGCCGTTTATGTCCAGGGTTAGAGGCTACACCTTC; CDR3aa: CATRQPFMSRVRGYTF
j_gene: TRBJ2-7; v_gene: TRBV19; abundance: .; d_gene: .; CDR3nt: TGTGCCAGTTCCGCCTCCGGGAATGTGGGCGAGCAGTACTTC; CDR3aa: CASSASGNVGEQYF
j_gene: TRBJ1-4; v_gene: TRBV12-3/TRBV12-4; abundance: .; d_gene: .; CDR3nt: TGTGCCAGCAACAGTCAGGCGAATGAAAAACTGTTTTTT; CDR3aa: CASNSQANEKLFF
j_gene: TRBJ2-1; v_gene: TRBV9; abundance: .; d_gene: TRBD2; CDR3nt: TGTGCCAGCAGCGTAGTCCTAGCGGGAAACGAGCAGTTCTTC; CDR3aa: CASSVVLAGNEQFF
j_gene: TRBJ2-3; v_gene: TRBV24-1; abundance: .; d_gene: TRBD1; CDR3nt: TGTGCCACCAGTGACCAACAGGGGGCTGGCACAGATACGCAGTATTTT; CDR3aa: CATSDQQGAGTDTQYF
j_gene: TRBJ2-3; v_gene: TRBV15; abundance: .; d_gene: TRBD2; CDR3nt: TGTGCCACTACCGGACTAGCGGGAGGAGGAGATACGCAGTATTTT; CDR3aa: CATTGLAGGGDTQYF
j_gene: TRBJ1-4; v_gene: TRBV5-1; abundance: .; d_gene: .; CDR3nt: TGCGCCAGCAGCTTCAGGGGACGGGAAGAAAAACTGTTTTTT; CDR3aa: CASSFRGREEKLFF
j_gene: TRBJ2-1; v_gene: TRBV19; abundance: .; d_gene: TRBD1; CDR3nt: TGTGCCAGTAGTAGACAGGGACGGTACAATGAGCAGTTCTTC; CDR3aa: CASSRQGRYNEQFF
j_gene: TRBJ2-6; v_gene: TRBV28; abundance: few; d_gene: .; CDR3nt: TGTGCCAGCAGTCCGCTACAGGGACGCGGGGCCAACGTCCTGACTTTC; CDR3aa: CASSPLQGRGANVLTF
j_gene: TRBJ2-7; v_gene: TRBV5-1; abundance: .; d_gene: .; CDR3nt: TGCGCCAGCAGCTATAGCGGAAGCTCCTACGAGCAGTACTTC; CDR3aa: CASSYSGSSYEQYF
j_gene: TRBJ2-7; v_gene: TRBV5-6; abundance: .; d_gene: .; CDR3nt: TGTGCCAGCAGCAGCTGGGGGCAGTCCTACGAGCAGTACTTC; CDR3aa: CASSSWGQSYEQYF
j_gene: TRBJ2-7; v_gene: TRBV6-5; abundance: once; d_gene: .; CDR3nt: TGTGCCAGCCTAGAGGGTCGGTTCTACGAGCAGTACTTC; CDR3aa: CASLEGRFYEQYF
j_gene: TRBJ2-5; v_gene: TRBV24-1; abundance: .; d_gene: TRBD1; CDR3nt: TGTGCCACCAGTGATTTACACGGACAGGGTGAGACCCAGTACTTC; CDR3aa: CATSDLHGQGETQYF
j_gene: TRBJ2-7; v_gene: TRBV7-8; abundance: once; d_gene: .; CDR3nt: TGTGCCAGCAGCTTAGTGACAACCTCCTACGAGCAGTACTTC; CDR3aa: CASSLVTTSYEQYF
j_gene: TRBJ2-1; v_gene: TRBV6-5; abundance: .; d_gene: .; CDR3nt: TGTGCCAGCAGTTACTCCAGCGGTTCCTACAATGAGCAGTTCTTC; CDR3aa: CASSYSSGSYNEQFF
j_gene: TRBJ1-2; v_gene: TRBV29-1; abundance: few; d_gene: TRBD1; CDR3nt: TGCAGCGTTGAAGTGTATAGGGACAGGGGATCCTATGGCTACACCTTC; CDR3aa: CSVEVYRDRGSYGYTF
j_gene: TRBJ2-2; v_gene: TRBV5-1; abundance: once; d_gene: TRBD2; CDR3nt: TGCGCCAGCAGCTCGACTAGCGGGATTGGCGGGGAGCTGTTTTTT; CDR3aa: CASSSTSGIGGELFF
j_gene: TRBJ2-7; v_gene: TRBV16; abundance: .; d_gene: TRBD2; CDR3nt: TGTGCCAGCAGCCCCCTAGCGGGACCCTCCTACGAGCAGTACTTC; CDR3aa: CASSPLAGPSYEQYF
j_gene: TRBJ2-1; v_gene: TRBV28; abundance: .; d_gene: TRBD2; CDR3nt: TGTGCCAGCAGCCCCGGGACTAGCCACAATGAGCAGTTCTTC; CDR3aa: CASSPGTSHNEQFF
j_gene: TRBJ2-3; v_gene: TRBV7-2; abundance: .; d_gene: TRBD2; CDR3nt: TGTGCCAGCAGCTTCGGACTAGCGGATACGCAGTATTTT; CDR3aa: CASSFGLADTQYF
j_gene: TRBJ1-5; v_gene: TRBV19; abundance: .; d_gene: TRBD1; CDR3nt: TGTGCCACCCGAGGGGGACAGTATAGCAATCAGCCCCAGCATTTT; CDR3aa: CATRGGQYSNQPQHF
j_gene: TRBJ2-7; v_gene: TRBV5-1; abundance: .; d_gene: .; CDR3nt: TGCGCCAGCAGCAGCGGATTAAACTCCTACGAGCAGTACTTC; CDR3aa: CASSSGLNSYEQYF
j_gene: TRBJ2-1; v_gene: TRBV2; abundance: once; d_gene: TRBD1; CDR3nt: TGTGCCAGCAGTGAAGCGCTGACAGGGTACAATGAGCAGTTCTTC; CDR3aa: CASSEALTGYNEQFF
j_gene: TRBJ2-6; v_gene: TRBV7-6; abundance: .; d_gene: .; CDR3nt: TGTGCCAGCAGCTTTCAGGGTCCTAGCTCTGGGGCCAACGTCCTGACTTTC; CDR3aa: CASSFQGPSSGANVLTF
j_gene: TRBJ2-7; v_gene: TRBV7-7; abundance: .; d_gene: TRBD1; CDR3nt: TGTGCTAGCAGCTTAACACAGGGGCCATCCTACGAGCAGTACTTC; CDR3aa: CASSLTQGPSYEQYF
j_gene: TRBJ1-6; v_gene: TRBV3-1/TRBV3-2; abundance: few; d_gene: TRBD1; CDR3nt: TGTGCCAGCAGCCCAATAAGGGGGCTCAATAATTCACCCCTCCACTTT; CDR3aa: CASSPIRGLNNSPLHF
j_gene: TRBJ2-7; v_gene: TRBV10-3; abundance: .; d_gene: TRBD1; CDR3nt: TGTGCCATCAGTGAAATAGTGGGACAGGGGGGTCACGAGCAGTACTTC; CDR3aa: CAISEIVGQGGHEQYF
j_gene: TRBJ2-1; v_gene: TRBV4-1; abundance: once; d_gene: .; CDR3nt: TGCGCCAGCAGCCAAGGAGGCCCCTTAGATGGCAATGAGCAGTTCTTC; CDR3aa: CASSQGGPLDGNEQFF
j_gene: TRBJ2-1; v_gene: TRBV6-5; abundance: .; d_gene: TRBD2; CDR3nt: TGTGCCAGCAGCGGACTAGCGGGACTCAATGAGCAGTTCTTC; CDR3aa: CASSGLAGLNEQFF
j_gene: TRBJ1-2; v_gene: TRBV7-2; abundance: .; d_gene: TRBD1; CDR3nt: TGTGCCAGCAGCTTCGACAGGGGCAACTATGGCTACACCTTC; CDR3aa: CASSFDRGNYGYTF
j_gene: TRBJ2-3; v_gene: TRBV7-3; abundance: .; d_gene: TRBD1; CDR3nt: TGTGCCAGCAGCCTCTCGACAGGGAGCACAGATACGCAGTATTTT; CDR3aa: CASSLSTGSTDTQYF
j_gene: TRBJ2-7; v_gene: TRBV7-2; abundance: .; d_gene: TRBD1; CDR3nt: TGTGCCAGCAGCCGGGGACAGGGTTTGAGCTACGAGCAGTACTTC; CDR3aa: CASSRGQGLSYEQYF
j_gene: TRBJ2-7; v_gene: TRBV30; abundance: once; d_gene: TRBD2; CDR3nt: TGTGCCTGGAGGAGCGGGAGCTACGAGCAGTACTTC; CDR3aa: CAWRSGSYEQYF
j_gene: TRBJ1-2; v_gene: TRBV13; abundance: .; d_gene: .; CDR3nt: TGTGCCAGCAGCTTTCAGGGGAGTCGCTCTGGTGGCTACACCTTC; CDR3aa: CASSFQGSRSGGYTF
j_gene: TRBJ2-2; v_gene: TRBV4-3; abundance: .; d_gene: .; CDR3nt: TGCGCCAGCAGCCGAAACTCAGGGGACGGGGAGCTGTTTTTT; CDR3aa: CASSRNSGDGELFF
j_gene: TRBJ1-5; v_gene: TRBV27; abundance: .; d_gene: .; CDR3nt: TGTGCCAGCAGACCTACCGCAGGGATTAATCAGCCCCAGCATTTT; CDR3aa: CASRPTAGINQPQHF
j_gene: TRBJ2-1; v_gene: TRBV19; abundance: .; d_gene: .; CDR3nt: TGTGCCAGTAGTATAGGGAGGGGGCAGTACAATGAGCAGTTCTTC; CDR3aa: CASSIGRGQYNEQFF
j_gene: TRBJ2-1; v_gene: TRBV28; abundance: .; d_gene: .; CDR3nt: TGTGCCAGCAGTTACCAGACAGGCCGCGAGGAGCAGTTCTTC; CDR3aa: CASSYQTGREEQFF
j_gene: TRBJ2-3; v_gene: TRBV6-2/TRBV6-3; abundance: .; d_gene: TRBD2; CDR3nt: TGTGCCAGCAGTTACACTAGCGGGAGCACAGATACGCAGTATTTT; CDR3aa: CASSYTSGSTDTQYF
j_gene: TRBJ2-5; v_gene: TRBV2; abundance: .; d_gene: TRBD1; CDR3nt: TGTGCCAGCATGAGGACAGGGTTGTCCGAGACCCAGTACTTC; CDR3aa: CASMRTGLSETQYF
j_gene: TRBJ2-7; v_gene: TRBV11-3; abundance: once; d_gene: TRBD1; CDR3nt: TGTGCCAGCAGCGCGGGACAGGGGGCCCACGAGCAGTACTTC; CDR3aa: CASSAGQGAHEQYF
j_gene: TRBJ1-1; v_gene: TRBV5-6; abundance: .; d_gene: .; CDR3nt: TGTGCCAGCAGCAAGGCGGGGGGCGCGAACACTGAAGCTTTCTTT; CDR3aa: CASSKAGGANTEAFF
j_gene: TRBJ1-1; v_gene: TRBV6-6; abundance: .; d_gene: .; CDR3nt: TGTGCCAGCAGTTACCCCAACTACGGGACTGAAGCTTTCTTT; CDR3aa: CASSYPNYGTEAFF
j_gene: TRBJ1-2; v_gene: TRBV14; abundance: .; d_gene: .; CDR3nt: TGTGCCAGCAGCCAAGCGAGGTCCGGGGGCTACACCTTC; CDR3aa: CASSQARSGGYTF
j_gene: TRBJ1-1; v_gene: TRBV6-5; abundance: once; d_gene: .; CDR3nt: TGTGCCAGCAGTTACTCGAACCGGGCTGAAGCTTTCTTT; CDR3aa: CASSYSNRAEAFF
j_gene: TRBJ2-1; v_gene: TRBV16; abundance: .; d_gene: .; CDR3nt: TGTGCCAGCAGCCAATCTCGGAGGAGCAATGAGCAGTTCTTC; CDR3aa: CASSQSRRSNEQFF
j_gene: TRBJ2-7; v_gene: TRBV28; abundance: .; d_gene: .; CDR3nt: TGTGCCAGTACCTTGGGTCTAGGCGGCTCCTACGAGCAGTACTTC; CDR3aa: CASTLGLGGSYEQYF
j_gene: TRBJ2-1; v_gene: TRBV2; abundance: .; d_gene: .; CDR3nt: TGTGCCAGCAGTAGGAGGTCCTACAATGAGCAGTTCTTC; CDR3aa: CASSRRSYNEQFF
j_gene: TRBJ2-7; v_gene: TRBV6-5; abundance: .; d_gene: .; CDR3nt: TGTGCCAGCAGTTATGGGCAGCCCTACGAGCAGTACTTC; CDR3aa: CASSYGQPYEQYF
j_gene: TRBJ2-2; v_gene: TRBV5-4; abundance: .; d_gene: TRBD1; CDR3nt: TGTGCCAGCAGCCGTGGGACAGGGCGATCCGGGGAGCTGTTTTTT; CDR3aa: CASSRGTGRSGELFF
j_gene: TRBJ1-5; v_gene: TRBV19; abundance: .; d_gene: TRBD1; CDR3nt: TGTGCCAGTAGTCCAGACAGGGTGGGCCAGCCCCAGCATTTT; CDR3aa: CASSPDRVGQPQHF
j_gene: TRBJ2-4; v_gene: TRBV21-1; abundance: .; d_gene: .; CDR3nt: TGTGCCAGCAGCAAAGCTCCGGACAGGGGGCAGGACATTCAGTACTTC; CDR3aa: CASSKAPDRGQDIQYF
j_gene: TRBJ2-3; v_gene: TRBV3-1/TRBV3-2; abundance: .; d_gene: TRBD2; CDR3nt: TGTGCCAGCAGCCAAATCTATACTAGCGCCCTTAGCACAGATACGCAGTATTTT; CDR3aa: CASSQIYTSALSTDTQYF
j_gene: TRBJ2-4; v_gene: TRBV6-1; abundance: once; d_gene: TRBD2; CDR3nt: TGTGCCAGCAGTGAACTCTTGAGCGGGGCCGGCATTCAGTACTTC; CDR3aa: CASSELLSGAGIQYF
j_gene: TRBJ1-5; v_gene: TRBV6-6; abundance: once; d_gene: .; CDR3nt: TGTGCCGGGGGGAGACAGCCCCAGCATTTT; CDR3aa: CAGGRQPQHF